This T cell receptor (beta chain) was captured by sequencing in a study of T cell responses to AZD1222 COVID-19 vaccine. Overall study results and limits: Spike-specific TCR repertoires showed rising breadth and depth after two AZD1222 doses. Distributed over spike, vaccine-associated CD4 TCRs predominated at 160-218 and 743-854. The number of AZD1222 recipients seropositive at baseline was only 6 or 7. Clonal diversity may have been underestimated, and the donors were mostly white British, with more females than males.

Assay: immunoSEQ multiplex PCR; the TCRdb copy retains only in-frame clones and omits some. Here the sample spans around 89,000 clones, more than 75% being singletons. Germline V gene sequence: CDR1 LNHDA, CDR2 SQIVND (reference sequence). V was clipped by 5 bases and J by 7 bases, with 11 bases between them. The CDR3 is 13 amino acids. Concerning this clone itself: Its antigen is still unknown.

This chain links TRBV19 with TRBJ1-4, with unresolved D. This specimen was peripheral blood, taken on day 0 of AZD1222 vaccination. The TCR sequence derives from an adult in good health. CDR3 in DNA: TGTGCCAGTAGTCCAACGGGTCTTGAAAAACTGTTTTTT. Translating gives CASSPTGLEKLFF. The variable domain in full, with the rest retrieved from reference TRBV19 and TRBJ1-4, is DGGITQSPKYLFRKEGQNVTLSCEQNLNHDAMYWYRQDPGQGLRLIYYSQIVNDFQKGDIAEGYSVSREKKESFPLTVTSAQKNPTAFYLCASSPTGLEKLFFGSGTQLSVL.